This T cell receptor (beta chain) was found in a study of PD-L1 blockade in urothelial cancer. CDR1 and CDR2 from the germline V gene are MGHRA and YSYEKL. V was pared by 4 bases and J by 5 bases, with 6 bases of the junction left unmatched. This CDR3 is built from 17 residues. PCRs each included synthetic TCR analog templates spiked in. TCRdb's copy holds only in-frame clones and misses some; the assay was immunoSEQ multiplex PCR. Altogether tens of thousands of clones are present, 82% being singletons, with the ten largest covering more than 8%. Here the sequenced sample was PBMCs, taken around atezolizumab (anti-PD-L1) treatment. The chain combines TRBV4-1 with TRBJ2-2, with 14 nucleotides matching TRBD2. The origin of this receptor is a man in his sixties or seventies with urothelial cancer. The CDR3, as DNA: TGCGCCAGCAGCCTGGGACTAGCGGGAGTGGGGACCGGGGAGCTGTTTTTT. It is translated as CASSLGLAGVGTGELFF.